The source of this T cell receptor beta chain is a study of blood T cell repertoires in COVID-19. Study-level information: Collection of acute and convalescent COVID-19 samples took place in the United States, Italy and Spain. Sources were T cells, B-cell-depleted T cells, or PBMCs; the material itself was cDNA or gDNA.

Authors' analysis steps: Researchers report that nucleated cell counts were estimated from reference gene primer amplification. TCRdb keeps only in-frame clones here, not all; method: immunoSEQ multiplex PCR. V and J calls and clone size are copied from that table; D and trimming were computed from the DNA. The profile covers around 200,000 clones, with approximately 78% appearing a single time and roughly a tenth taken by the ten largest. The germline V gene encodes CDR1 ENHRY and CDR2 SYGVKD. CDR3 length: 11 residues. Trimming cost V 2 bases and J 4 bases, with 3 bases left between them. The V call is TRBV10-3, the J call TRBJ2-7; D is ambiguous. The material sequenced was peripheral blood. This clonotype was sampled from a woman at least 80 years old with acute or convalescent COVID-19. The CDR3 sequence is CAISEAYEQYF. CDR3 nucleotide sequence: TGTGCCATCAGTGAGGCGTACGAGCAGTACTTC.